Reported below is one TCR beta chain. Its antigen is undetermined. Distinct nucleotide sequences in the sample also encode this CDR3. Using immunoSEQ multiplex PCR, the repertoire was profiled, and TCRdb retains in-frame clones only, with some absent. This table holds some 2,100,000 clones, approximately 94% found once. This sample is drawn from a study of shared clonotypes between healthy human individuals. Study results and caveats: Generation probabilities were higher for clonotypes shared across all four sorted-subset donors than for unshared ones.

Germline V gene sequence: CDR1 MGHRA, CDR2 YSYEKL. Trimming took 4 bases from V and 4 from J, leaving 14 bases between them. This CDR3 has 14 amino acids. Terminally differentiated effector memory CD45RA+ cells were left out of the naive CD8 fraction, which was CD45RO-negative and positively selected for CCR7. Recent acute infections and vaccinations were absent in the healthy HIV-negative adult donors. The rearrangement uses TRBV4-1 and TRBJ2-7, with a tentative D call TRBD1 (6 bases). The sample taken for sequencing was naive CD8+ T cells from PBMCs. The TCR originated in a man younger than 35 in good health. Some clones in this sample may be carry-over from other donors' samples. CDR3 protein: CASSPRDTTYEQYF. DNA of the CDR3: TGCGCCAGCAGCCCCCGGGACACCACTTACGAGCAGTACTTC.